The 3 T cell receptor beta chains listed next were all sequenced from one sample in a study. TCRdb re-derived calls from the 5' RACE reads in MiXCR, one entry per CDR3 protein. The sample holds 9,500 to 13,000 distinct CDR3 sequences, 40% to 55% seen once. Sequencing input: tumor-infiltrating naive CD4+ T cells sorted from the breast tumor. Documented subset: naive CD4+ T cells, CD4+CD45RA+CD25-. The receptors were gathered from a female donor with breast cancer.

This clonotype was counted only a few times. The rearrangement uses TRBV20-1 and TRBJ2-1; D remains ambiguous. V lost 5 bases, J lost 5 bases, and 13 bases lay in between. CDR1 is DFQATT, CDR2 SNEGSKA, per germline (reference sequence). The CDR3 sequence is 13 residues long. As DNA, the CDR3 is TGCAGTGCTCACTCCGGGCAGCACAATGAGCAGTTCTTC. Amino acids: CSAHSGQHNEQFF.

Notes on this clonotype: A much larger clone lies one base from this, so it may be a read error. The chain has TRBV6-5 and TRBJ2-3; 8 nucleotides align to TRBD1. Germline CDR1 reads MNHEY; CDR2 reads SVGAGI. The CDR3 loop spans 12 amino acids. V lost 10 bases to trimming and J lost 4 bases; unmatched junction nucleotides: 4. CDR3 loop: CANGQGADTQYF. The CDR3 region has the DNA TGTGCCAACGGACAGGGCGCAGATACGCAGTATTTT.

The table lists this clonotype with a few counts. The chain links TRBV27 to TRBJ1-1; D unresolved. Trimming removed 6 bases from V and 3 bases from J, with 11 bases in between. Germline values: CDR1 MNHEY, CDR2 SMNVEV (reference sequence). This CDR3 has 13 residues. The DNA of the CDR3 is TGTGCCAGCAGCCATACATGGGACACTGAAGCTTTCTTT. Its translation: CASSHTWDTEAFF.